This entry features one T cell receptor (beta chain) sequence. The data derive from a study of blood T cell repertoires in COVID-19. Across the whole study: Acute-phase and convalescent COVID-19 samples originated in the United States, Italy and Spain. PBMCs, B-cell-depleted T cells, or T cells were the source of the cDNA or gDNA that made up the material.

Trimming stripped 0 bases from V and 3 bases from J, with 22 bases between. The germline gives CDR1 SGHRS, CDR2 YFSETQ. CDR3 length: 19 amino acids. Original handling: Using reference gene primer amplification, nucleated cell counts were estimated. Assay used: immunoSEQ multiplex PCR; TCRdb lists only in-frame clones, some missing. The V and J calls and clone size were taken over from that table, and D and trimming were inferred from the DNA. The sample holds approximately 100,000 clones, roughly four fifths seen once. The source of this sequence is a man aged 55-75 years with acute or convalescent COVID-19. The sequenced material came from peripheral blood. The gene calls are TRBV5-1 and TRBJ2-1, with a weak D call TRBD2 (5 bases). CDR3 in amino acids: CASSLELVGGTAFYNEQFF. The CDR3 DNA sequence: TGCGCCAGCAGCTTGGAGCTGGTTGGAGGAACGGCATTCTACAATGAGCAGTTCTTC.